A selection of T cell receptor beta chains follows, all from one sample in a study of T cells in Graves' hyperthyroidism and ophthalmopathy. TCRdb reanalysed the multiplex PCR reads using MiXCR and keeps one entry per CDR3 protein. The data contain 530,000 or so distinct CDR3 sequences, approximately 17% of them singletons. Input material: blood. The source of these receptors is a woman between 18 and 29 years old with Graves' ophthalmopathy. The CDR3 runs from the conserved cysteine through the conserved F or W. The D gene is left open where the match is weak. Where a row states a size, it is once, few, many or the class of an expanded clone; other rows omit it.

v_gene,j_gene,d_gene,abundance,CDR3nt,CDR3aa
TRBV2,TRBJ1-3,.,once,TGTGCCAGCGGCGAAGACTGGGCCCTCTCTGGAAACACCATATATTTT,CASGEDWALSGNTIYF
TRBV5-1,TRBJ2-1,TRBD2,many,TGCGCCAGCAGTGCGGGAGGGTCCTACAATGAGCAGTTCTTC,CASSAGGSYNEQFF
TRBV10-3,TRBJ1-1,.,.,TGTGCCATCAGTGAGCAAATCCCAAACACTGAAGCTTTCTTT,CAISEQIPNTEAFF
TRBV4-1,TRBJ2-1,.,.,TGCGCCAGCAGCCAATTCACGGGACATATACGTGCGGCCAATGAGCAGTTCTTC,CASSQFTGHIRAANEQFF
TRBV6-2/TRBV6-3,TRBJ2-7,.,many,TGTGCCAGCAGCCAACAACCGACGGCGTACGAGCAGTACTTC,CASSQQPTAYEQYF
TRBV24-1,TRBJ1-2,TRBD1,.,TGTGCCACCAGTGATTCTGGGACAGGGGGTGGCTACACCTTC,CATSDSGTGGGYTF
TRBV11-3,TRBJ2-1,TRBD2,many,TGTGCCAGCAGCGACGGACTAGCGGGAGTGTCCAGCTCCTACAATGAGCAGTTCTTC,CASSDGLAGVSSSYNEQFF
TRBV11-2,TRBJ2-5,TRBD2,.,TGTGCCAGCAACAACTGGGGGGCTAGCGGGGGCCAAGAGACCCAGTACTTC,CASNNWGASGGQETQYF
TRBV7-2,TRBJ2-1,TRBD2,many,TGTGCCAGCAGCTCTCTAGGGACTAGTTACTACAATGAGCAGTTCTTC,CASSSLGTSYYNEQFF
TRBV18,TRBJ2-5,.,.,TGTGCCAGCTCATCCGACACCTTGGATTGGACCCAGTACTTC,CASSSDTLDWTQYF
TRBV30,TRBJ1-2,.,.,TGTGCCTGGAAGGGGGGTGTGTATGGCTACACCTTC,CAWKGGVYGYTF
TRBV11-2,TRBJ1-2,TRBD1,.,TGTGCCAGCAGCACGTACAGGGGGAGCAACTATGGCTACACCTTC,CASSTYRGSNYGYTF
TRBV6-2/TRBV6-3,TRBJ2-7,TRBD2,.,TGTGCCAGCATCCCAGGACTAGCGGGAGACCGATCGGGCGAGCAGCACTTC,CASIPGLAGDRSGEQHF
TRBV5-5,TRBJ2-2,TRBD2,few,TGTGCCAGCAGTCCGACTAGCCGATACACCGGGGAGCTGTTTTTT,CASSPTSRYTGELFF
TRBV2,TRBJ1-5,.,few,TGTGCCAGCTCCAGGGAGGAGAATCAGCCCCAGCATTTT,CASSREENQPQHF
TRBV4-1,TRBJ2-1,.,.,TGCGCCAGCAGCCAAGGACGGTACGGACAGAACAATGAGCAGTTCTTC,CASSQGRYGQNNEQFF
TRBV28,TRBJ2-7,TRBD1,many,TGTGCCAGCACCGAACAGGGGGAATCCTACGAGCAGTACTTC,CASTEQGESYEQYF
TRBV6-1,TRBJ2-5,.,many,TGTGCCAGCAGTGAAGCTAGCCTTGGAGAGACCCAGTACTTC,CASSEASLGETQYF
TRBV20-1,TRBJ2-3,TRBD2,.,TGCAGTGCTAGAGATCCTAGCGGGAGAGGGGCCTCGAGGGGGCAGTATTTT,CSARDPSGRGASRGQYF
TRBV13,TRBJ2-2,.,few,TGTGCCAGCAGCTGGGGGTCCACCGGGGAGCTGTTTTTT,CASSWGSTGELFF
TRBV29-1,TRBJ2-2,.,few,TGCAGCGTTGGTGGCGGGGTGAACACCGGGGAGCTGTTTTTT,CSVGGGVNTGELFF
TRBV11-2,TRBJ2-7,.,many,TGTGCCAGCAGCTTGATGGTTCAGTACGAGCAGTACTTC,CASSLMVQYEQYF
TRBV6-1,TRBJ2-7,.,many,TGTGCCAGCAAGATCGGACAGCGGCGCGATTTCGAGCAGTACTTC,CASKIGQRRDFEQYF
TRBV6-1,TRBJ1-2,.,many,TGTGCCAGCATATCAGGGAACTATGGCTACACCTTC,CASISGNYGYTF
TRBV3-1,TRBJ2-2,.,many,TGTGCCAGCAGCCCTCCTATAGCGACCGGGGAGCTGTTTTTT,CASSPPIATGELFF
TRBV20-1,TRBJ1-1,.,.,TGCAGTGCCACCCGCAGACGGGCTGAAGCTTTCTTT,CSATRRRAEAFF
TRBV5-6,TRBJ2-1,.,many,TGTGCCAGCAGCTTGTCAGGGATCAGTGAGCAGTTCTTC,CASSLSGISEQFF
TRBV6-2/TRBV6-3,TRBJ2-1,.,.,TGTGCCAGCAGTTTCCAGTCCAATGAGCAGTTCTTC,CASSFQSNEQFF
TRBV20-1,TRBJ2-1,.,many,TGCCACGGGGTGGGAAATAATCACAATGAGCAGTTCTTC,CHGVGNNHNEQFF
TRBV27,TRBJ2-3,TRBD2,few,TGTGCCAGCAGTCAAGGGACTAGCGGGATGGATACGCAGTATTTT,CASSQGTSGMDTQYF
TRBV6-2/TRBV6-3,TRBJ2-2,.,.,TGTGCCAGCAGGTCAAGTGGAGGCGGGGAGCTGTTTTTT,CASRSSGGGELFF
TRBV5-1,TRBJ1-2,TRBD1,.,TGCGCCAGCAGCGGAACTGGACAGGGTGTCCATGGCTACACCTTC,CASSGTGQGVHGYTF
TRBV6-2/TRBV6-3,TRBJ1-6,.,many,TGTGCCAGCAGTTACTACAGCTCCTATAATTCACCCCTCCACTTT,CASSYYSSYNSPLHF
TRBV30,TRBJ1-5,.,.,TGTGCCTGGAGTGTAGGCGCCTTATTCAGTCAGCCCCAGCATTTT,CAWSVGALFSQPQHF
TRBV29-1,TRBJ1-4,.,.,TGCAGCGTTGGGCGGGGTTTGGAGGAAAAACTGTTTTTT,CSVGRGLEEKLFF
TRBV27,TRBJ2-5,.,many,TGTGCCAGCAGTTTAGTCCCAGCGACACAAGAGACCCAGTACTTC,CASSLVPATQETQYF
TRBV6-2/TRBV6-3,TRBJ2-7,.,many,TGTGCCAGCACCCCTACCCTGGGCACCTCCTACGAGCAGTACTTC,CASTPTLGTSYEQYF
TRBV27,TRBJ2-7,.,many,TGTGCCAGCAGTTTACAGGGTTTTGGCGAGCAGTACTTC,CASSLQGFGEQYF
TRBV7-9,TRBJ2-3,.,.,TGTGCCAGCAGCTCGGGACTTGGCCCAGATACGCAGTATTTT,CASSSGLGPDTQYF
TRBV4-1,TRBJ2-1,TRBD2,.,TGCGCCAGCAGCCGGGTACTAGCGGGGGGGCCCTACAATGAGCAGTTCTTC,CASSRVLAGGPYNEQFF
TRBV7-9,TRBJ2-7,.,many,TGTGCCAGCAGCTTAGAGGGACGAGAGCAGTACTTC,CASSLEGREQYF
TRBV11-2,TRBJ1-2,.,many,TGTGCCAGCAGCTTAGATTCCGGGGGGGGTCTGTATGGCTACACCTTC,CASSLDSGGGLYGYTF
TRBV6-1,TRBJ2-7,TRBD1,few,TGTGCCAGCAGACCAGGGGGCAGGTACGAGCAGTACTTC,CASRPGGRYEQYF
TRBV30,TRBJ1-1,TRBD1,few,TGTGCCTGGTCCACAGGGGGGGGAACTGAAGCTTTCTTT,CAWSTGGGTEAFF
TRBV6-2/TRBV6-3,TRBJ2-7,TRBD2,many,TGTGCCAGCAGTTACTCGAACTCCGGGACTAGAACCTACGAGCAGTACTTC,CASSYSNSGTRTYEQYF
TRBV7-2,TRBJ2-5,TRBD2,many,TGTGCCAGCAGCTTCGACGGGGGGGAGACCCAGTACTTC,CASSFDGGETQYF
TRBV5-1,TRBJ2-2,.,many,TGCGCCAGCAGCTTGGAAGGGGGAGGCGGGGAGCTGTTTTTT,CASSLEGGGGELFF
TRBV11-2,TRBJ2-1,TRBD2,many,TGTGCCAGCAGCCCTGGGACTAGCTCTTCCGTTGAGCAGTTCTTC,CASSPGTSSSVEQFF
TRBV9,TRBJ2-7,.,few,TGTGCCAGCAGCGTAGGGGCGGGGATCTACGAGCAGTACTTC,CASSVGAGIYEQYF
TRBV2,TRBJ1-5,.,.,TGCGCCAGCAGCCAATTACAGGCAGCCAGTCAGCCCCAGCATTTT,CASSQLQAASQPQHF
TRBV27,TRBJ2-5,TRBD2,many,TGTGCCAGCAGCCTAGCGGGAGTGTCGGGCCAAGAGACCCAGTACTTC,CASSLAGVSGQETQYF
TRBV20-1,TRBJ2-7,.,many,TGCAGTGCTAGAGATCACAGCCGGAGCTCCTACGAGCAGTACTTC,CSARDHSRSSYEQYF
TRBV5-6,TRBJ1-2,.,.,TGTGCCAGCAGTTTCGGACGCAGAGATGGCTACACCTTC,CASSFGRRDGYTF
TRBV5-8,TRBJ2-5,.,many,TGTGCCAGCAGCACCCTTGAAGAGACCCAGTACTTC,CASSTLEETQYF
TRBV27,TRBJ1-2,TRBD1,many,TGTGCCAGCAGTTTCGGCAGGGGGTATGGCTACACCTTC,CASSFGRGYGYTF